One sample yielded the 25 T cell receptor beta chains listed below, sequenced in a study of T-cell memory formation after mild COVID-19. TCRdb processed the 5' RACE reads anew with MiXCR; each CDR3 protein has one entry. The repertoire holds 150,000 or so distinct CDR3 sequences, approximately 25% seen once, with 24% in the top ten. Specimen: PBMCs or a T cell subset sorted from them (not recorded which). The origin of the receptors is an adult woman who had mild COVID-19 (a few samples of this study predate the infection). Cell type and time point are not known.

The V and J genes are TRBV6-5 and TRBJ2-5; 7 positions match TRBD2. The V segment lost 2 bases and the J segment 0 bases; nucleotides outside the gene matches: 9. CDR3 length equals 17 residues. Germline CDR1 MNHEY, CDR2 SVGAGI. CDR3 in DNA: TGTGCCAGCAGTTACGTTTCGACTAGCCGGTACCAAGAGACCCAGTACTTC. It is translated as CASSYVSTSRYQETQYF.

This clonotype occurred a few times. V usage is TRBV7-9 and J usage is TRBJ2-1, with 12 bases matching TRBD2. This CDR3 has 16 amino acids. The V gene's germline CDR1 is SEHNR and CDR2 FQNEAQ (reference sequence). With 5 bases clipped from V and 5 bases from J, the junction kept 7 bases outside the gene matches. In nucleotides, the CDR3 is TGTGCCAGCAGCCAACTAGCGGGGGGTCACCACAATGAGCAGTTCTTC. This translates into CASSQLAGGHHNEQFF.

The chain links TRBV24-1 to TRBJ1-1, with TRBD1 matching over 7 bases. This CDR3 spans 14 amino acids. The germline V gene encodes CDR1 KGHDR and CDR2 SFDVKD. With 3 bases clipped from V and 1 base from J, the junction kept 1 base outside the gene matches. CDR3 sequence: CATSDHRGNTEAFF. As DNA, the CDR3 is TGTGCCACCAGTGATCACAGGGGGAACACTGAAGCTTTCTTT.

This CDR3 is CASSIGQGSEAFF. The CDR3, as DNA: TGTGCCAGCAGCATCGGGCAGGGATCGGAAGCTTTCTTT. The genes are TRBV11-2 and TRBJ1-1, with D possibly being TRBD1 (5 bases). V was pared by 5 bases and J by 8 bases, with 15 bases between. Germline lookup yields CDR1 SGHAT and CDR2 FQNNGV. This CDR3 has 13 residues.

The chain combines TRBV4-1 with TRBJ2-5, with a tentative D call TRBD2 (5 bases). This CDR3 has 13 amino acids. V lost 8 bases and J 2 bases, leaving 12 bases between the germline ends. Germline CDR1 is MGHRA and CDR2 is YSYEKL. The CDR3: CASARGVQETQYF. The CDR3 nucleotides are TGCGCCAGCGCACGGGGAGTACAAGAGACCCAGTACTTC.

J is TRBJ1-1 and V is TRBV18; 10 bases line up with TRBD1. CDR1 is KGHSH, CDR2 LQKENI, per germline. Trimming took 3 bases from V and 8 from J; bases not matched to a gene: 3. The CDR3 is 13 amino acids. Here the CDR3 DNA reads TGTGCCAGCTCACCTGGGACAGGGGCGGAAGCTTTCTTT. Its translation is CASSPGTGAEAFF.

The sample holds a few counts of this clonotype. The gene calls are TRBV27 and TRBJ2-7, with 14 bases fitting TRBD2. Germline lookup yields CDR1 MNHEY and CDR2 SMNVEV (reference sequence). CDR3 length: 17 residues. Trimming removed 2 bases from V and 2 bases from J; junction bases left unmatched: 5. This chain's CDR3 is CASSLAPGLAGAYEQYF. CDR3 DNA: TGTGCCAGCAGTTTAGCCCCGGGACTAGCGGGAGCCTACGAGCAGTACTTC.

This clonotype showed up just a few times. The genes are TRBV18 and TRBJ2-2; D is uncertain. Trimming shortened V by 2 bases and J by 1 base, and 8 bases separated the two germline ends. This CDR3 has 15 amino acids. The germline V gene has CDR1 KGHSH and CDR2 LQKENI. As DNA, the CDR3 is TGTGCCAGCTCACCAAGTAGCCGGAACACCGGGGAGCTGTTTTTT. Translating gives CASSPSSRNTGELFF.

This clonotype came up a few times. Written as DNA, the CDR3 is TGCGCCAGCACCGAGATACGCTACGAGCAGTACTTC. Its protein product is CASTEIRYEQYF. This chain links TRBV10-2 with TRBJ2-7; no definite D call. V lost 7 bases and J 3 bases, leaving 10 bases between the germline ends. This CDR3 comprises 12 residues. Germline V gene data show CDR1 as WSHSY and CDR2 as SAAADI.

This clonotype was seen more than once but under ten times. The V call is TRBV19, the J call TRBJ2-7, with TRBD2 as a possible D gene (6 bases). CDR1 is LNHDA and CDR2 is SQIVND in the germline V gene (reference sequence). The CDR3 has 17 residues. V dropped 3 bases and J dropped 0 bases, with 18 bases sitting between them. The CDR3 bases are TGTGCCAGTAGTATCTTTGGAGGGGCCATAAGCTCCTACGAGCAGTACTTC. Protein sequence: CASSIFGGAISSYEQYF. Combining the CDR3 with reference TRBV19 and TRBJ2-7 gives the whole variable domain DGGITQSPKYLFRKEGQNVTLSCEQNLNHDAMYWYRQDPGQGLRLIYYSQIVNDFQKGDIAEGYSVSREKKESFPLTVTSAQKNPTAFYLCASSIFGGAISSYEQYFGPGTRLTVT.

This clonotype has a single count. The rearrangement uses TRBV29-1 and TRBJ1-1; D is undetermined. The V gene lost 4 bases and the J gene lost 3 bases, with 21 bases spanning the gap. The V gene's germline CDR1 is SQVTM and CDR2 ANQGSEA. This CDR3 region has 16 residues. CDR3 in amino acids: CSVGIRQVGSDTEAFF. The CDR3 coding sequence is TGCAGCGTTGGCATCAGGCAGGTCGGTTCGGACACTGAAGCTTTCTTT. The full variable domain, with the rest looked up from reference TRBV29-1 and TRBJ1-1, is SAVISQKPSRDICQRGTSLTIQCQVDSQVTMMFWYRQQPGQSLTLIATANQGSEATYESGFVIDKFPISRPNLTFSTLTVSNMSPEDSSIYLCSVGIRQVGSDTEAFFGQGTRLTVV.

The genes are TRBV5-1 and TRBJ2-4; tentative D call: TRBD2 (7 bases). The germline V gene has CDR1 SGHRS and CDR2 YFSETQ. This CDR3 has 15 amino acids. Trimming removed 0 bases at V and 5 bases at J, with 12 bases between. CDR3: CASSLVGGGQNIQYF. CDR3 nucleotide sequence: TGCGCCAGCAGCTTGGTGGGAGGGGGACAAAACATTCAGTACTTC.

The rearrangement uses TRBV18 and TRBJ1-1; 8 nucleotides line up with TRBD1. Germline V gene data show CDR1 as KGHSH and CDR2 as LQKENI. Losses at the gene ends were 0 bases for V and 5 bases for J; bases not matched to a gene: 2. CDR3 size: 14 residues. CDR3 in DNA: TGTGCCAGCTCACCACCGGACAGGGTAACTGAAGCTTTCTTT. Protein product: CASSPPDRVTEAFF.

CDR3 amino acids: CVGRVYSSYEQYF. CDR3 nucleotides: TGTGTTGGCCGGGTTTATTCCTCCTACGAGCAGTACTTC. The rearrangement uses TRBV2 and TRBJ2-7, with D unresolved. Germline CDR1 SNHLY, CDR2 FYNNEI. The CDR3 consists of 13 residues.

This rearrangement joins TRBV9 to TRBJ2-2; D call uncertain. CDR3 length equals 14 residues. CDR1 is SGDLS, CDR2 YYNGEE, per germline. V shed 0 bases and J shed 3 bases, with 6 bases lying between them. DNA of the CDR3: TGTGCCAGCAGCGTAGGATTTTACACCGGGGAGCTGTTTTTT. It yields the protein CASSVGFYTGELFF.

The chain has TRBV24-1 and TRBJ1-2, with no clear D. The CDR3 spans 14 residues. Germline CDR1 and CDR2: KGHDR and SFDVKD. The V end was cut by 4 bases, the J end by 4 bases, with 12 bases between. The CDR3 reads CATSDWREPYGYTF. The CDR3 coding sequence is TGTGCCACCAGTGACTGGCGGGAGCCCTATGGCTACACCTTC.

The rearrangement links TRBV5-4 to TRBJ1-3; D ambiguous. Trimming cost V 4 bases and J 0 bases, with 11 bases left between them. The CDR3 contains 15 residues. The germline gives CDR1 SGHNT, CDR2 YYREEE (reference sequence). Here the CDR3 reads CASSPDGTSGNTIYF. The CDR3 DNA is TGTGCCAGCAGCCCGGACGGAACCTCTGGAAACACCATATATTTT.

This clonotype was counted at least ten times. The J gene is TRBJ2-7, the V gene TRBV19; the D gene is possibly TRBD2 (6 bases). This CDR3 is 13 amino acids long. Germline CDR1 and CDR2: LNHDA and SQIVND (reference sequence). V lost 5 bases to trimming and J lost 1 base, with 9 bases between them. CDR3 residues: CASSSGSSYEQYF. As DNA, the CDR3 is TGTGCCAGTAGTTCCGGGAGTTCCTACGAGCAGTACTTC.

This clonotype was counted a few times. The chain links TRBV24-1 to TRBJ1-1; D unresolved. This CDR3 has 14 residues. V lost 6 bases, J lost 8 bases, and 18 bases lay in between. Germline CDR1 and CDR2: KGHDR and SFDVKD. The CDR3 here is CATSSTAQLDEAFF. In nucleotides, the CDR3 is TGTGCCACCAGTTCAACAGCGCAGCTCGACGAAGCTTTCTTT.

The sample holds a few counts of this clonotype. V usage is TRBV7-3 and J usage is TRBJ2-7; a weak D match, TRBD2 (6 bases). Looked up from germline, CDR1 is SGHTA and CDR2 is FQGTGA. The CDR3 has 14 amino acids. The V and J ends lost 3 bases and 3 bases respectively, with 12 bases between them. As DNA, the CDR3 is TGTGCCAGCAGCTTTGGAGGGGCCGGCTACGAGCAGTACTTC. This encodes CASSFGGAGYEQYF.

The chain uses TRBV4-1 and TRBJ1-3; possible D gene TRBD1, 6 bases. The V and J ends lost 1 base and 4 bases respectively, with 11 bases between them. From germline, CDR1 is MGHRA and CDR2 YSYEKL. This CDR3 has 15 amino acids. CDR3 bases: TGCGCCAGCAGCCAAGTGGGGGCGCTCGGAAACACCATATATTTT. This encodes CASSQVGALGNTIYF.

This sequence joins TRBV3-1 and TRBJ2-7; a weak D match, TRBD1 (6 bases). Germline V gives CDR1 LGHDT, CDR2 YNNKEL (reference sequence). The CDR3 totals 16 residues. V was pared by 0 bases and J by 2 bases, with 14 bases between. The CDR3 loop is CASSQDIGAGAYEQYF. In DNA form, the CDR3 reads TGTGCCAGCAGCCAAGATATTGGGGCAGGGGCCTACGAGCAGTACTTC.

The rearrangement links TRBV7-9 to TRBJ2-5, with TRBD2 matching 8 bases. V gave up 5 bases and J gave up 1 base; unmatched junction bases: 3. Germline V gene sequence: CDR1 SEHNR, CDR2 FQNEAQ (reference sequence). The CDR3 length is 14 residues. CDR3 in DNA: TGTGCCAGCAGCGCCGGGGGGGCCCAAGAGACCCAGTACTTC. Its translation: CASSAGGAQETQYF. Together with reference TRBV7-9 and TRBJ2-5, the CDR3 gives the full variable domain: DTGVSQNPRHKITKRGQNVTFRCDPISEHNRLYWYRQTLGQGPEFLTYFQNEAQLEKSRLLSDRFSAERPKGSFSTLEIQRTEQGDSAMYLCASSAGGAQETQYFGPGTRLLVL.

This clonotype was detected only a few times. This sequence joins TRBV7-2 and TRBJ2-1; 16 bases are a match to TRBD2. Germline CDR1 is SGHTA and CDR2 is FQGNSA. Losses at the gene ends were 4 bases for V and 7 bases for J; bases not matched to a gene: 10. CDR3 length: 18 amino acids. The CDR3 sequence: CASSSPGLAGGPGNEQFF. In DNA, the CDR3 is TGTGCCAGCAGCTCCCCGGGACTAGCGGGAGGGCCGGGGAATGAGCAGTTCTTC.

The V and J genes are TRBV19 and TRBJ1-1, with unresolved D. The length of the CDR3 is 13 residues. The germline V and J ends were trimmed by 3 bases and 7 bases, with 12 bases remaining between them. The germline V gene encodes CDR1 LNHDA and CDR2 SQIVND (reference sequence). In DNA, the CDR3 is TGTGCCAGTAGTATCTTGGGAGACCGTGAAGCTTTCTTT. Residues: CASSILGDREAFF.